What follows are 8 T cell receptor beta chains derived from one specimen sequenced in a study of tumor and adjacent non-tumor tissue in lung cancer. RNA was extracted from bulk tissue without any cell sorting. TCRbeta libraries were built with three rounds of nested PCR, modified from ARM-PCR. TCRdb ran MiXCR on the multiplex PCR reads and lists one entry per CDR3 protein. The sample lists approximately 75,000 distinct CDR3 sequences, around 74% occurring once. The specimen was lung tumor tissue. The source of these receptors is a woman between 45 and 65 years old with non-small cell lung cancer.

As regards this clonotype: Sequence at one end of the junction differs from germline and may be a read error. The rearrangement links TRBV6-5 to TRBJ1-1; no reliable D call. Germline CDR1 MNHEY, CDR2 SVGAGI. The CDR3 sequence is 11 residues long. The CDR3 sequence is CTSSYRIEAFF. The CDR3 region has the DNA TGTACCAGCAGTTACCGTATTGAAGCTTTCTTT.

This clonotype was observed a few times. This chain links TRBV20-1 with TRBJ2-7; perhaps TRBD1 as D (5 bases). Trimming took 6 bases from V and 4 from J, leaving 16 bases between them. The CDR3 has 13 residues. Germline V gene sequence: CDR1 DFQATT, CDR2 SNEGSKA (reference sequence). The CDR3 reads CSAATHGAYEQYF. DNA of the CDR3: TGCAGTGCCGCTACCCATGGGGCATACGAGCAGTACTTC.

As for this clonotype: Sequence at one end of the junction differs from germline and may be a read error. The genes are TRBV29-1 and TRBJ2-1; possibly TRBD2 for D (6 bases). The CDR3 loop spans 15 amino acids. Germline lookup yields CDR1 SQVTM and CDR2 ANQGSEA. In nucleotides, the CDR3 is TGCAGCGTCGAAGTTGTGGGGGGTGGGCGCAATGAGCAATTCTTC. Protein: CSVEVVGGGRNEQFF.

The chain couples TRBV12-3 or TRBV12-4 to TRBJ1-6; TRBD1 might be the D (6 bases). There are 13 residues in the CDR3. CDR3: CVSSDYRESPLHF. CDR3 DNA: TGTGTTAGCAGCGATTACAGGGAATCACCCCTCCACTTT.

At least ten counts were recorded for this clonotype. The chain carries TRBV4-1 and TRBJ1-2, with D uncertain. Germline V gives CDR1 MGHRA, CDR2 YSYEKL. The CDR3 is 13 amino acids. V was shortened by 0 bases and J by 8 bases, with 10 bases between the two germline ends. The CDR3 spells CASSQDGMGGYTF. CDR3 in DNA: TGCGCCAGCAGCCAAGATGGGATGGGCGGCTACACCTTC.

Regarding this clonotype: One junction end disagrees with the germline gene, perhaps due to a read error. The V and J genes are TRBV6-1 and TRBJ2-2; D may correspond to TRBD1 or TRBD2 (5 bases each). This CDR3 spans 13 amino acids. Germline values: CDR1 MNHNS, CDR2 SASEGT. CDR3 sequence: CASSGTPNGDLFF. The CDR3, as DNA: TGTGCCAGCAGTGGGACCCCTAATGGGGACCTGTTTTTT.

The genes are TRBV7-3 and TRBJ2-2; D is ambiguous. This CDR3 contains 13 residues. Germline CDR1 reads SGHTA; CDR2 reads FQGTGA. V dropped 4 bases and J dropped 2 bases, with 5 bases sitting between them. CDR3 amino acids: CASSSINTGELFF. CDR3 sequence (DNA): TGTGCCAGCAGCTCGATAAACACCGGGGAGCTGTTTTTT.

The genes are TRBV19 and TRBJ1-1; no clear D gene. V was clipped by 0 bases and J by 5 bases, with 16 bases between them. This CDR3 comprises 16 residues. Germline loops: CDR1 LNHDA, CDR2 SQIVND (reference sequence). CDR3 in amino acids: CASSIDSRSWNTEAFF. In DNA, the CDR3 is TGTGCCAGTAGTATAGACTCGAGGAGTTGGAATACTGAAGCTTTCTTT.